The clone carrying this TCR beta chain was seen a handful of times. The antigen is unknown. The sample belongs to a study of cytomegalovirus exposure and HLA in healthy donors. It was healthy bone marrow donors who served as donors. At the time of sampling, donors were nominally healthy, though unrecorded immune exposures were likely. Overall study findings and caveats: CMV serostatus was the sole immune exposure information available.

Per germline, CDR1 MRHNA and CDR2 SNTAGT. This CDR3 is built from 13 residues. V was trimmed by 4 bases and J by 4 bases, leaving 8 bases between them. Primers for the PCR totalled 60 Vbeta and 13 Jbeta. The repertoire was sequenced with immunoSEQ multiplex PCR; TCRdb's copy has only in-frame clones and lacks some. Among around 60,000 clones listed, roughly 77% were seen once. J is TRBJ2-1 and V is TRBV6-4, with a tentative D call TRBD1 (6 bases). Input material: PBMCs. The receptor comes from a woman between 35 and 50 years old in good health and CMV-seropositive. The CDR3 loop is CASSGTAYNEQFF. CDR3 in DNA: TGTGCCAGCAGTGGGACAGCGTACAATGAGCAGTTCTTC.